This is a list of T cell receptor beta chains from one sample in a study of blood T cell repertoires in COVID-19. The repertoire was sequenced with immunoSEQ multiplex PCR; TCRdb's copy has only in-frame clones and lacks some. The sample consists of around 15,000 clones, 70% to 90% of them appearing once. Source material: peripheral blood. These receptors were obtained from a woman aged 65 to 85 in a cohort sampled during active or convalescent COVID-19. CDR3s include the opening cysteine and the closing phenylalanine or tryptophan. A D gene is named only where the DNA matches it firmly. The size entry is marked missing in some rows and otherwise reads once, few, many or a size class.

V gene,CDR3 length,J gene,D gene,clone size,CDR3 protein,CDR3 DNA
TRBV5-6,15,TRBJ1-1,-,-,CASSLEGVINTEAFF,TGTGCCAGCAGCTTGGAAGGGGTAATTAACACTGAAGCTTTCTTT
TRBV20-1,10,TRBJ2-5,-,-,CSAAEETQYF,TGCAGTGCCGCAGAAGAGACCCAGTACTTC
TRBV25-1,16,TRBJ1-6,TRBD1,-,CASSESFGRGNSPLHF,TGTGCCAGCAGTGAATCGTTCGGCAGGGGGAATTCACCCCTCCACTTT
TRBV28,15,TRBJ2-2,TRBD1,-,CASSLRDRDTGELFF,TGTGCCAGCAGTCTCCGGGACAGGGATACCGGGGAGCTGTTTTTT
TRBV10-3,19,TRBJ2-1,TRBD2,-,CATGGQGMGRLAGGNEQFF,TGTGCCACGGGAGGACAGGGGATGGGGAGACTAGCGGGGGGAAATGAGCAGTTCTTC
TRBV19,17,TRBJ1-6,TRBD1,-,CASSLTLGQGLNSPLHF,TGTGCCAGTAGTTTGACCCTAGGACAGGGGCTAAATTCACCCCTCCACTTT
TRBV6-1,16,TRBJ2-7,TRBD2,-,CASSEMVAGGPHEQYF,TGTGCCAGCAGTGAAATGGTAGCGGGGGGGCCTCACGAGCAGTACTTC
TRBV29-1,14,TRBJ1-2,-,-,CSVGRGRSNYGYTF,TGCAGCGTTGGCCGTGGCAGATCAAACTATGGCTACACCTTC
TRBV6-6,16,TRBJ1-1,TRBD1,-,CASTRDRWGWVTEAFF,TGTGCCAGCACCCGGGACAGGTGGGGATGGGTAACTGAAGCTTTCTTT
TRBV5-1,15,TRBJ1-5,TRBD1,-,CASSPGDSSNQPQHF,TGCGCCAGCAGCCCGGGGGACAGCTCCAATCAGCCCCAGCATTTT
TRBV4-3,14,TRBJ1-1,TRBD1,-,CASSRVSTGAEAFF,TGCGCCAGCAGCCGAGTAAGTACAGGGGCTGAAGCTTTCTTT
TRBV7-2,15,TRBJ2-3,-,-,CASSLVAQGTDTQYF,TGTGCCAGCAGCTTAGTCGCGCAGGGAACAGATACGCAGTATTTT
TRBV15,17,TRBJ2-3,TRBD2,-,CATSRASVAGRADTQYF,TGTGCCACCAGCAGAGCGTCGGTGGCGGGGAGGGCAGATACGCAGTATTTT
TRBV2,14,TRBJ2-2,-,medium-sized,CASRGDRLTGELFF,TGTGCCAGCAGGGGCGACAGACTCACCGGGGAGCTGTTTTTT
TRBV5-1,15,TRBJ1-1,TRBD1,-,CASSLSTGGLAEAFF,TGCGCCAGCAGCTTGTCTACAGGGGGATTAGCTGAAGCTTTCTTT
TRBV10-3,13,TRBJ1-1,-,-,CASRSPGGVGAFF,TGTGCCTCTCGCTCCCCGGGAGGAGTGGGAGCTTTCTTT
TRBV11-2,13,TRBJ2-6,-,-,CASSLVQGRVLTF,TGTGCCAGCAGCTTAGTACAGGGTAGAGTCCTGACTTTC
TRBV5-1,15,TRBJ1-4,TRBD1,-,CASSLALGGAEKLFF,TGCGCCAGCAGCTTGGCCCTAGGGGGCGCGGAAAAACTGTTTTTT
TRBV9,16,TRBJ2-5,TRBD1,-,CASSVSGTGGFETQYF,TGTGCCAGCAGCGTTTCCGGGACAGGGGGCTTTGAGACCCAGTACTTC
TRBV7-2,13,TRBJ2-7,TRBD1,-,CASSSQTGWEQYF,TGTGCCAGCAGCTCCCAGACAGGGTGGGAGCAGTACTTC
TRBV19,16,TRBJ2-3,TRBD1,-,CASSSTGTGGTDTQYF,TGTGCCAGTAGTTCTACCGGGACAGGAGGGACAGATACGCAGTATTTT
TRBV7-2,14,TRBJ1-5,-,-,CASSLGVDHRAQHF,TGTGCCAGCAGCTTAGGGGTCGACCACAGAGCCCAGCATTTT
TRBV5-1,14,TRBJ2-1,TRBD2,-,CASSSGGGYNEQFF,TGCGCCAGCAGCTCGGGCGGGGGATACAATGAGCAGTTCTTC
TRBV20-1,13,TRBJ1-5,-,-,CSASHGRGQPQHF,TGCAGTGCTAGTCACGGTAGGGGTCAGCCCCAGCATTTT
TRBV5-5,15,TRBJ1-6,TRBD1,-,CASSLRDRDNSPLHF,TGTGCCAGCAGCTTGAGGGACAGGGATAATTCACCCCTCCACTTT